The source of this T cell receptor beta chain is a study of tissue T cells after allogeneic stem cell transplantation. General study points: TCR repertoires tracked anatomic similarity, regardless of disease or transplant status. Which tissue TCRs were alloreactive or antigen-specific was not determined. Some clones might be persisting host cells. This small cohort was clinically heterogeneous, and sampling depth was a limitation.

Libraries were prepared by immunoSEQ multiplex PCR; TCRdb keeps only in-frame clonotypes and omits some of them. Of more than 6,500 clones listed, approximately 50% were seen once; the top ten hold around 23%. As concerns this clone: What it recognizes is unknown.

The sequence came from a female donor of 60 years or more with lung cancer. The source material was duodenum tissue, sampled at autopsy.

CDR3 nucleotide sequence: TGTGCTAGTGGTCCACCGCACGGAAACACCATATATTTT. This sequence encodes CASGPPHGNTIYF. The chain uses TRBV12-5 and TRBJ1-3; no definite D call. Per germline, CDR1 LGHNT and CDR2 FRNRAP. There are 13 residues in the CDR3. Trimming removed 5 bases at V and 4 bases at J, with 9 bases between.